Listed here are 12 T cell receptor beta chains from one sample, sequenced in a study of T-cell memory formation after mild COVID-19 (dated by TCRdb to the early 2020s). The library was prepared using 5' RACE. TCRdb lists the instrument as Illumina NovaSeq 6000. TCRdb's own reprocessing of the public reads used fastp at Q25 and MiXCR and kept productive beta chains. Each CDR3 protein appears once, grouped with its most common genes and DNA. The table for this sample lists around 420,000 distinct CDR3 sequences; about 24% of them were counted only once. The ten top clones hold 7% to 9.5% of the sample. Sequences were obtained from PBMCs or a T cell subset sorted from them (not recorded which). The receptors were gathered from an adult woman who had mild COVID-19 (a few samples of this study predate the infection). The sample titles of this study are shuffled in the database, so cell type and time point are left out; the donor was told from shared clones.

Worth noting for this clonotype: One end of the junction fails to match germline, which may point to a read error. The chain joins TRBV6-4 to TRBJ1-1; a possible D gene is TRBD1 (5 bases). This CDR3 comprises 10 residues. Germline V lookup: CDR1 MRHNA, CDR2 SNTAGT. CDR3 region: CASGDGATFF. Written as DNA, the CDR3 is TGTGCCAGTGGCGATGGGGCCACATTTTTT.

V and J are TRBV18 and TRBJ1-2; D is perhaps TRBD1 (5 bases). Trimming took off 2 bases at V and 8 bases at J, with 12 bases between the two ends. This CDR3 spans 13 amino acids. Germline values: CDR1 KGHSH, CDR2 LQKENI. The CDR3 DNA is TGTGCCAGCTCACCAACACAGGAAGTCGGCTACACCTTC. This sequence encodes CASSPTQEVGYTF.

A few counts support this clonotype. The rearrangement joins TRBV20-1 to TRBJ2-3, with 9 positions matching TRBD2. The CDR3 contains 14 residues. Germline loops: CDR1 DFQATT, CDR2 SNEGSKA (reference sequence). The V gene end was trimmed by 6 bases and the J gene end by 5 bases; junction bases not matched to a gene: 9. The CDR3 protein is CSAKAGGRGDTQYF. The DNA of the CDR3 is TGCAGTGCAAAGGCGGGAGGGCGTGGAGATACGCAGTATTTT.

In its sample, this clonotype was seen a few times. The chain's CDR3 is CSVEYRGQGAYTEAFF. Here the CDR3 DNA reads TGCAGCGTTGAGTATAGGGGACAGGGGGCTTACACTGAAGCTTTCTTT. The V and J genes are TRBV29-1 and TRBJ1-1; 12 bases fit TRBD1. Losses at the gene ends were 3 bases for V and 3 bases for J; bases not matched to a gene: 8. This CDR3 is built from 16 residues. In germline, CDR1 is SQVTM, CDR2 ANQGSEA.

This clonotype turned up a few times. The V call is TRBV14, the J call TRBJ2-5, with 9 bases fitting TRBD2. Trimming took 4 bases from V and 1 from J; bases not matched to a gene: 4. Germline V gene data show CDR1 as SGHDN and CDR2 as FVKESK. This CDR3 is 15 amino acids long. The CDR3 is CASSPGTSIQETQYF. Here the CDR3 DNA reads TGTGCCAGCAGCCCCGGGACTAGCATCCAAGAGACCCAGTACTTC. Together with reference TRBV14 and TRBJ2-5, the CDR3 gives the full variable domain: EAGVTQFPSHSVIEKGQTVTLRCDPISGHDNLYWYRRVMGKEIKFLLHFVKESKQDESGMPNNRFLAERTGGTYSTLKVQPAELEDSGVYFCASSPGTSIQETQYFGPGTRLLVL.

The J gene is TRBJ2-5, the V gene TRBV7-9, with 9 bases that match TRBD2. CDR3 length equals 14 residues. Germline trimming cut 5 bases from V and 1 base from J; bases unmatched to any gene: 2. Germline values: CDR1 SEHNR, CDR2 FQNEAQ (reference sequence). In DNA, the CDR3 is TGTGCCAGCAGCAGCGGGAGGACCCAAGAGACCCAGTACTTC. Encoded protein: CASSSGRTQETQYF.

The chain links TRBV5-6 to TRBJ1-1; TRBD1 aligns across 8 bases. J lost 5 bases, V lost 3 bases, and 9 bases had no gene match. This CDR3 is 15 amino acids long. Germline CDR1 SGHDT, CDR2 YYEEEE. This CDR3 reads CASSSPLTGVTEAFF. The CDR3 DNA reads as TGTGCCAGCAGCTCCCCACTGACAGGGGTGACTGAAGCTTTCTTT.

The rearrangement links TRBV9 to TRBJ2-7; a possible D gene is TRBD2 (6 bases). The CDR3 has 14 amino acids. V lost 0 bases to trimming and J lost 1 base, with 8 bases between them. Germline CDR1 reads SGDLS; CDR2 reads YYNGEE. In nucleotides, the CDR3 is TGTGCCAGCAGCGTAGTGGAGGGGTCCTACGAGCAGTACTTC. It is translated as CASSVVEGSYEQYF.

This clonotype was counted between two and nine times. V gene TRBV9 combines with J gene TRBJ2-1, with D perhaps TRBD1 (5 bases). There are 18 residues in the CDR3. Trimming cost V 0 bases and J 0 bases, with 16 bases left between them. Germline lookup yields CDR1 SGDLS and CDR2 YYNGEE. The CDR3 spells CASSVVPSDMSSYNEQFF. DNA of the CDR3: TGTGCCAGCAGCGTAGTCCCTTCGGACATGAGCTCCTACAATGAGCAGTTCTTC.

This clonotype has only a few counts. The genes are TRBV30 and TRBJ2-1; 15 nucleotides line up with TRBD2. The V gene end was trimmed by 8 bases and the J gene end by 1 base; junction bases not matched to a gene: 6. CDR1 GTSNPN and CDR2 SVGIG come from the germline V gene (reference sequence). The CDR3 covers 16 residues. The CDR3 spells CAVWTSGRESYNEQFF. CDR3 bases: TGTGCCGTATGGACTAGCGGGAGGGAATCCTACAATGAGCAGTTCTTC.

This chain joins TRBV7-9 and TRBJ2-7, with 9 bases that match TRBD2. From germline, CDR1 is SEHNR and CDR2 FQNEAQ (reference sequence). Trimming removed 6 bases from V and 0 bases from J; junction bases left unmatched: 6. The CDR3 runs to 15 residues. CDR3 nucleotides: TGTGCCAGCAGTAATAGACTAGCGGCCTCCTACGAGCAGTACTTC. Its translation is CASSNRLAASYEQYF.

In its sample, this clonotype was seen a few times. This chain links TRBV7-3 with TRBJ2-3; perhaps TRBD2 as D (6 bases). V was cut by 6 bases and J by 7 bases, with 17 bases left in between. Germline values: CDR1 SGHTA, CDR2 FQGTGA. The CDR3 runs to 14 residues. The CDR3, as DNA: TGTGCCAGCAGGCCGGGCTCACTAGCCCATACGCAGTATTTT. This sequence encodes CASRPGSLAHTQYF.